The sequence of this T cell receptor (beta chain) was determined in a study of blood T cell repertoires in COVID-19. Study overall: Sample material is recorded as cDNA or gDNA derived from T cells, B-cell-depleted T cells, or PBMCs.

Trimming shortened V by 0 bases and J by 1 base, and 9 bases separated the two germline ends. CDR1 SEHNR and CDR2 FQNEAQ come from the germline V gene (reference sequence). The CDR3 is 15 amino acids. The method was immunoSEQ multiplex PCR; TCRdb's version includes in-frame clones alone and lacks a portion of them. Found here are roughly 250,000 clones, around 87% of them singletons; the top ten hold about 3.3%. Recruitment covered roughly 24 US areas and drew participants whose ages spanned roughly 18 to 90 years. Membership in each cohort depended on participant-reported clinical history. The chain carries TRBV7-9 and TRBJ2-5; D perhaps matches TRBD2 (6 bases). Sequencing was performed on PBMCs or T cells enriched from blood (not recorded which). The origin of this receptor is a woman in her thirties or forties with acute COVID-19. The CDR3 spells CASSLAGGIQETQYF. CDR3 nucleotides: TGTGCCAGCAGCTTAGCGGGAGGAATCCAAGAGACCCAGTACTTC.